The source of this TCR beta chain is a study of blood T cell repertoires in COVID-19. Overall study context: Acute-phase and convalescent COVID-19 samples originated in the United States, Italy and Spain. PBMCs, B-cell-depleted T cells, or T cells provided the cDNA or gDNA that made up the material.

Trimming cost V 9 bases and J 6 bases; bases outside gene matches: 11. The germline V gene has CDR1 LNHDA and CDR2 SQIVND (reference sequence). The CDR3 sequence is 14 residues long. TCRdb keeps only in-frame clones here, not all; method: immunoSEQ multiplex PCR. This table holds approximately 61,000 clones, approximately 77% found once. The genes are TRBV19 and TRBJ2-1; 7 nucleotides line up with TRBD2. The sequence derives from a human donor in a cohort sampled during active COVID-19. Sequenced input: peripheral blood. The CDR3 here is CASMNGGGLNEQFF. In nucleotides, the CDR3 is TGTGCCAGCATGAATGGGGGGGGTCTCAATGAGCAGTTCTTC.